The rows below give T cell receptor beta chains drawn from one sample of a study of CD4 T cells in relation to SARS-CoV-2 and coronaviruses. Clones were sequenced by immunoSEQ multiplex PCR, and TCRdb holds only the in-frame ones, with some missing. The data show about 70,000 clones, 75% to 90% seen once. The sample taken for sequencing was memory CD4+ T cells from PBMCs. These receptor sequences come from a human donor in good health. CDR3s include the opening cysteine and the closing phenylalanine or tryptophan. D genes are given only for firm matches. Only some rows state a clone size, as once, few, many or a class for expanded clones.

j_call d_call v_call clone_size cdr3_aa cdr3_nt
TRBJ2-5 NA TRBV2 NA CASSEGSIQETQYF TGTGCCAGCAGTGAAGGTAGTATCCAAGAGACCCAGTACTTC
TRBJ2-5 TRBD1 TRBV9 NA CASSVGGRGETQYF TGTGCCAGCAGTGTAGGGGGCCGGGGAGAGACCCAGTACTTC
TRBJ1-2 NA TRBV5-6 NA CASSYRELSYGYTF TGTGCCAGCAGTTACAGGGAATTGAGCTATGGCTACACCTTC
TRBJ1-2 NA TRBV2 once CASSDPRGNYGYTF TGTGCCAGCAGTGATCCCCGGGGAAACTATGGCTACACCTTC
TRBJ1-1 NA TRBV19 NA CASSMGLLGTEAFF TGTGCCAGTAGTATGGGGCTGTTGGGCACTGAAGCTTTCTTT
TRBJ2-7 NA TRBV6-5 NA CASNRLAPHEQYF TGTGCCAGCAATCGTTTGGCACCCCACGAGCAGTACTTC
TRBJ2-2 TRBD2 TRBV5-1 NA CASSSGLAGGSGELFF TGCGCCAGCAGCTCAGGACTAGCGGGGGGTTCCGGGGAGCTGTTTTTT
TRBJ1-2 TRBD1 TRBV2 NA CASSSKRQGGGYTF TGTGCCAGCAGTTCAAAGCGACAGGGCGGTGGCTACACCTTC
TRBJ1-3 TRBD1 TRBV7-2 few CASSDRVGNTIYF TGTGCCAGCAGCGACAGGGTTGGAAACACCATATATTTT
TRBJ2-7 NA TRBV7-9 NA CASSLVAGTGKAYEQYF TGTGCCAGCAGCTTAGTAGCGGGGACAGGGAAGGCCTACGAGCAGTACTTC
TRBJ1-4 NA TRBV29-1 NA CSGYRDNEKLFF TGCAGCGGCTACAGGGATAATGAAAAACTGTTTTTT
TRBJ1-1 TRBD1 TRBV7-3 NA CASSLMFLGQANTEAFF TGTGCCAGCAGCTTAATGTTCCTGGGACAGGCTAACACTGAAGCTTTCTTT
TRBJ1-1 TRBD1 TRBV12-3/TRBV12-4 NA CASTRDRGTEAFF TGTGCCAGCACCCGGGACAGGGGAACTGAAGCTTTCTTT
TRBJ2-5 NA TRBV6-5 once CATGSLAETQYF TGTGCCACGGGGAGCCTAGCAGAGACCCAGTACTTC
TRBJ2-7 NA TRBV5-1 NA CASSPEDRYEQYF TGCGCCAGCAGCCCGGAGGACAGATACGAGCAGTACTTC
TRBJ2-7 NA TRBV6-2/TRBV6-3 NA CASSNSGTYNSYEQYF TGTGCCAGCAGTAACTCTGGGACATACAATTCCTACGAGCAGTACTTC
TRBJ1-2 NA TRBV5-1 NA CASSLNRGPFNYGYTF TGCGCCAGCAGCTTGAATAGGGGTCCCTTTAACTATGGCTACACCTTC
TRBJ2-7 NA TRBV5-4 NA CASSLGTPGVYEQYF TGTGCCAGCAGCTTGGGCACCCCGGGCGTTTACGAGCAGTACTTC
TRBJ1-2 TRBD1 TRBV5-5 NA CASSLLDRGGGYTF TGTGCCAGCAGCTTGTTGGACAGGGGGGGTGGCTACACCTTC
TRBJ2-6 NA TRBV5-4 NA CASSLAEKGSGANVLTF TGTGCCAGCAGCTTGGCCGAGAAGGGGTCTGGGGCCAACGTCCTGACTTTC
TRBJ2-2 NA TRBV10-3 NA CAISEDGSNTGELFF TGTGCCATCAGTGAGGACGGGTCGAACACCGGGGAGCTGTTTTTT
TRBJ1-2 TRBD1 TRBV29-1 NA CSAGDSNYGYTF TGCAGCGCCGGGGACAGTAACTATGGCTACACCTTC
TRBJ2-3 TRBD2 TRBV24-1 NA CATSDTVTSGSTDTQYF TGTGCCACCAGTGACACCGTCACTAGCGGGAGCACAGATACGCAGTATTTT
TRBJ2-3 TRBD2 TRBV7-2 NA CASSLAVAGAPSTDTQYF TGTGCCAGCAGCTTAGCCGTAGCGGGGGCGCCGAGCACAGATACGCAGTATTTT
TRBJ2-1 NA TRBV7-2 NA CASSSGPSSYNEQFF TGTGCCAGCAGCTCGGGACCCAGCTCCTACAATGAGCAGTTCTTC
TRBJ2-3 NA TRBV7-2 NA CASSSVPNFGTDTQYF TGTGCCAGCAGCTCCGTCCCAAACTTCGGGACAGATACGCAGTATTTT
TRBJ1-3 NA TRBV30 few CAWRTGNTIYF TGTGCCTGGAGGACTGGAAACACCATATATTTT
TRBJ1-4 NA TRBV6-6 NA CASSYPGLGEKLFF TGTGCCAGCAGTTACCCGGGGCTGGGAGAAAAACTGTTTTTT
TRBJ1-2 TRBD1 TRBV7-3 NA CASSRPGQVTGGYTF TGTGCCAGCAGCAGGCCGGGACAGGTTACGGGTGGCTACACCTTC
TRBJ1-3 NA TRBV9 NA CASSVEGHGNTIYF TGTGCCAGCAGCGTAGAGGGTCATGGAAACACCATATATTTT
TRBJ2-7 NA TRBV29-1 NA CSVFDWRSEQYF TGCAGCGTTTTTGACTGGAGATCGGAGCAGTACTTC
TRBJ1-3 NA TRBV27 NA CASSTGGSGNTIYF TGTGCCAGCAGCACCGGGGGGTCCGGAAACACCATATATTTT
TRBJ1-4 NA TRBV30 NA CAWSQGNEKLFF TGTGCCTGGAGTCAGGGTAATGAAAAACTGTTTTTT
TRBJ1-4 NA TRBV5-6 NA CASSPLQGRGEKLFF TGTGCCAGCAGCCCCTTACAGGGTCGGGGTGAAAAACTGTTTTTT
TRBJ2-1 TRBD1 TRBV24-1 NA CATSDLGVTGISLGEQFF TGTGCCACCAGTGATTTAGGTGTGACAGGGATTTCTTTAGGTGAGCAGTTCTTC
TRBJ2-1 TRBD2 TRBV5-4 NA CASSSIAGSSYNEQFF TGTGCCAGCAGCTCGATAGCGGGGAGCTCCTACAATGAGCAGTTCTTC